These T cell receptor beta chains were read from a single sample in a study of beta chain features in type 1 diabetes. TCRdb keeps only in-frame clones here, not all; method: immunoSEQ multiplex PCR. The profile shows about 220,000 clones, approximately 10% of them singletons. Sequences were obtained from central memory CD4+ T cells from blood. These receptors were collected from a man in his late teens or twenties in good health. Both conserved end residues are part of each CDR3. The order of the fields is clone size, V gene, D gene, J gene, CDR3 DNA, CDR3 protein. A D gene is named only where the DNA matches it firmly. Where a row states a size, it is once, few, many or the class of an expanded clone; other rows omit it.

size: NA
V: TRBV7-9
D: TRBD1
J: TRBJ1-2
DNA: TGTGCCAGCAGCCCCCGACAGGGAACGGATGGCTACACCTTC
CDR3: CASSPRQGTDGYTF

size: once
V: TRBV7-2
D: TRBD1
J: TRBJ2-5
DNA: TGTGCCAGCAGCCGGGACAGGGGACGGGAGACCCAGTACTTC
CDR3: CASSRDRGRETQYF

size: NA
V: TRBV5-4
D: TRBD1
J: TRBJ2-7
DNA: TGTGCCAGCAGTCGACAGGGGAGCTCCTACGAGCAGTACTTC
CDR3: CASSRQGSSYEQYF

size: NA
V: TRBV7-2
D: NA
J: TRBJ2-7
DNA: TGTGCCAGCAGCTTAGTGGGTGGTAGCGCCGCCTACGAGCAGTACTTC
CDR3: CASSLVGGSAAYEQYF

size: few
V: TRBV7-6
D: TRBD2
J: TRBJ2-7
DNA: TGTGCCAGCAGCTGGACTAGCGGCTCCTACGAGCAGTACTTC
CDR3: CASSWTSGSYEQYF

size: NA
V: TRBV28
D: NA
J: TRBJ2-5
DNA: TGTGCCAGCAGTCCCCCTCCCGGTCTGGAGACCCAGTACTTC
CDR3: CASSPPPGLETQYF

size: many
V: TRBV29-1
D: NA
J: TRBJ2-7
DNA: TGCAGCGTTCTTGTAGGGCAGAGCTCCTACGAGCAGTACTTC
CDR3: CSVLVGQSSYEQYF

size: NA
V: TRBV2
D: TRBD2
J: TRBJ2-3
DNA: TGTGCCAGCGCAGGACTAGCGGGAACAGCAGATACGCAGTATTTT
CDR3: CASAGLAGTADTQYF

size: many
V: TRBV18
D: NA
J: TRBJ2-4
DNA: TGTGCCAGCTCACCTCGGGAAGACATTCAGTACTTC
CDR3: CASSPREDIQYF

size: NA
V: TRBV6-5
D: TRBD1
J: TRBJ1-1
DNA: TGTGCCAGCAGTTACTCGGTTACAGGGGGTGAAGCTTTCTTT
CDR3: CASSYSVTGGEAFF

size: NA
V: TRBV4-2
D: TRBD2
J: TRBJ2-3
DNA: TGTGCCAGCAGCCCCGCTAGCGGGACTAGCACAGATACGCAGTATTTT
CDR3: CASSPASGTSTDTQYF

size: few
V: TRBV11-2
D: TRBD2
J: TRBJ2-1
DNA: TGTGCCAGCAGCTCCACTAGCGGCCGCTATGAGCAGTTCTTC
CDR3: CASSSTSGRYEQFF

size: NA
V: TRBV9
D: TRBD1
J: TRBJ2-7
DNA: TGTGCCAGCAGCGGACAGGGGAACCTCCCCTACGAGCAGTACTTC
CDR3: CASSGQGNLPYEQYF

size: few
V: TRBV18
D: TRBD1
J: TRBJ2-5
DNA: TGTGCCAGCTCGCCGGGACAGAGGGAGACCCAGTACTTC
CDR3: CASSPGQRETQYF

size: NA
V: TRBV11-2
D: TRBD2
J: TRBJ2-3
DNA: TGTGCCAGCAGCCTAGGGGCGGGGGGAGCAGATACGCAGTATTTT
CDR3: CASSLGAGGADTQYF

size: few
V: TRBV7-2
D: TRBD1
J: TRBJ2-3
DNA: TGTGCCAGCAGCTCCTGGACAGGGACCCCAGATACGCAGTATTTT
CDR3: CASSSWTGTPDTQYF

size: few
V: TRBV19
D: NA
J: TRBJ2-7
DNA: TGTGCCAGTAGTGTTAGCGGTGGCTCCTACGAGCAGTACTTC
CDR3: CASSVSGGSYEQYF

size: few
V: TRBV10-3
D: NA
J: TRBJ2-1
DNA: TGTGCCATCAGTGAGCCGAAACAGGGCTCCTACAATGAGCAGTTCTTC
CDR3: CAISEPKQGSYNEQFF

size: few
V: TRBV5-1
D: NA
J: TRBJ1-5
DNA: TGCGCCAGCAGCGAACAGGGTACGAATCAGCCCCAGCATTTT
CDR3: CASSEQGTNQPQHF

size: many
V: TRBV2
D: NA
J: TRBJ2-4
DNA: TGTGCCAGCGGTGGGAACATTCAGTACTTC
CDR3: CASGGNIQYF

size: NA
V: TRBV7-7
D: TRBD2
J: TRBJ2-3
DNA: TGTGCCAGCAGCTCCGGACTAGCTAGCACAGATACGCAGTATTTT
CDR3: CASSSGLASTDTQYF

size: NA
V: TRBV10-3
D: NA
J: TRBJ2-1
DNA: TGTGCCATCAGCCCGACAGGGGAGGGCAATGAGCAGTTCTTC
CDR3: CAISPTGEGNEQFF

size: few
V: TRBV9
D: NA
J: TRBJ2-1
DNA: TGTGCCAGCAGCGTAGCCCGGGAGTCACCCAATGAGCAGTTCTTC
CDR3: CASSVARESPNEQFF

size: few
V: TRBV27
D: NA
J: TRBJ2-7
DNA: TGTGCCAGCAGCCCTACAGGGAATTTAGGACTAGGGCACTCCTACGAGCAGTACTTC
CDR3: CASSPTGNLGLGHSYEQYF

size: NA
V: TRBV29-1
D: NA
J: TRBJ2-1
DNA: TGCAGCGTTGAAGCGAACCGGGCTGGGCTTTACAATGAGCAGTTCTTC
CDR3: CSVEANRAGLYNEQFF

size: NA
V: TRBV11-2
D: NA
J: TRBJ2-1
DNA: TGTGCCAGCAGCTCCGTCCGGGGGAAGAATGAGCAGTTCTTC
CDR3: CASSSVRGKNEQFF

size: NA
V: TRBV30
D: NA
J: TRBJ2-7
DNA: TGTGCCTGGAGTGGGAGGGTCGACGAGCAGTACTTC
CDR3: CAWSGRVDEQYF

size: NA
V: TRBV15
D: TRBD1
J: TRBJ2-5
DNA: TGTGCCACCAGCAGTGGGACAGGGGAAGGGGAGACCCAGTACTTC
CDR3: CATSSGTGEGETQYF

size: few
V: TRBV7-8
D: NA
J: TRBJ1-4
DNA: TGTGCCAGCAGCTTAGCCGGGGGGAGACATGAAAAACTGTTTTTT
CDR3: CASSLAGGRHEKLFF

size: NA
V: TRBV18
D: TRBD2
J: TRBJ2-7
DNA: TGTGCCAGCTCACCACTTTTAGCGGGAGGAAGAGGCGAGCAGTACTTC
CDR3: CASSPLLAGGRGEQYF

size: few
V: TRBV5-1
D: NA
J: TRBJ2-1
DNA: TGCGCCAGCAGCTTGGGGGAGAACAATGAGCAGTTCTTC
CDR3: CASSLGENNEQFF

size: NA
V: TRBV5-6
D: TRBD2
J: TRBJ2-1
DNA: TGTGCCAGCAGCCAGGAGGGACTAGCGGGAGAATATGAGCAGTTCTTC
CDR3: CASSQEGLAGEYEQFF

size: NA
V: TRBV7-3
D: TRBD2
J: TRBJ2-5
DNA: TGTGCCAGCAGCCCGGGCGTAGCGGGAGTGGGAGAGACCCAGTACTTC
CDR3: CASSPGVAGVGETQYF

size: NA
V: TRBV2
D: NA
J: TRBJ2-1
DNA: TGTGCCAGCCGCCGGGACTCTAGCGATGAGCAGTTCTTC
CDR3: CASRRDSSDEQFF

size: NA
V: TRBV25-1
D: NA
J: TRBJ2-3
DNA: TGTGCCAGCAGTGACAGGCCCACAGATACGCAGTATTTT
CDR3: CASSDRPTDTQYF

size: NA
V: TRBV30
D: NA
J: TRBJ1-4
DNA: TGTGCCTGGAGTTCGCAGGGATATGAAAAACTGTTTTTT
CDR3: CAWSSQGYEKLFF

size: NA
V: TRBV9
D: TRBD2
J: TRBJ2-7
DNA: TGTGCCAGCAGCGTAATGGGGCTAGCGGGAAGAAACGAGCAGTACTTC
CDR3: CASSVMGLAGRNEQYF

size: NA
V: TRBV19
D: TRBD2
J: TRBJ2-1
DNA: TGTGCCACCCTGGGACTAGCGGGGGCGAGCTCCTACAATGAGCAGTTCTTC
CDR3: CATLGLAGASSYNEQFF

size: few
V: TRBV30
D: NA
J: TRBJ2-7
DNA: TGTGCCTGGAGTGTAGAGGACTTATGGTACTTC
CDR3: CAWSVEDLWYF

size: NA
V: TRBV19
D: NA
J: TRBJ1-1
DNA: TGTGCCAGTATACCAGGGAAGAACACTGAAGCTTTCTTT
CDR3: CASIPGKNTEAFF

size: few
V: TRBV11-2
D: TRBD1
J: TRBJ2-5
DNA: TGTGCCAGCAGCTTAGGATCGAACAGGGGGCAGGAGACCCAGTACTTC
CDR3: CASSLGSNRGQETQYF

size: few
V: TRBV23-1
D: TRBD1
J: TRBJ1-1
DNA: TGCGCCAGCAGTCAATCCCAGGGGGTGGGGACTGAAGCTTTCTTT
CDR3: CASSQSQGVGTEAFF

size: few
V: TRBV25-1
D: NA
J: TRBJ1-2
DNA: TGTGCCAGCAGTGAGGAGGGATCGTTGGGCTACACCTTC
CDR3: CASSEEGSLGYTF

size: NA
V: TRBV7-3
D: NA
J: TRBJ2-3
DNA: TGTGCCAGCAGCTTGGGGGACATCTCGGATACGCAGTATTTT
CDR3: CASSLGDISDTQYF

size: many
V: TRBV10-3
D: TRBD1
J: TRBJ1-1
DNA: TGTGCCATCAGCGGATTGGGACAGCCCAATCCCAATATGAACACTGAAGCTTTCTTT
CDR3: CAISGLGQPNPNMNTEAFF

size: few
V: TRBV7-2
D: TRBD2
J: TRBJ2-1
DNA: TGTGCCAGCAGCTTAAGGCTAGCGGCCTACAATGAGCAGTTCTTC
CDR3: CASSLRLAAYNEQFF

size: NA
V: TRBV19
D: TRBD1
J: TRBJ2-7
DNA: TGTGCCAGTGGATTGACAGGGGCCAGCTACGAGCAGTACTTC
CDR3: CASGLTGASYEQYF

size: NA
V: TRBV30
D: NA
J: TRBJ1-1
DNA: TGTGCCTGGAGGGTGGAGGGGGAAGGCACTGAAGCTTTCTTT
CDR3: CAWRVEGEGTEAFF

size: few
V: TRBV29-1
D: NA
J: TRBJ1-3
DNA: TGCAGCGTAGCGCCTTCTGGAAACACCATATATTTT
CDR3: CSVAPSGNTIYF

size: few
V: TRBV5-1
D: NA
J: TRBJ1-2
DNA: TGCGCCAGCACAAACCTGGGCAGGGTTCGCTATGGCTACACCTTC
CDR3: CASTNLGRVRYGYTF

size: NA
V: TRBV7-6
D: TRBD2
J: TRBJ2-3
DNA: TGTGCCAGCAGCGCCAGACTAGCGGCTAGCACAGATACGCAGTATTTT
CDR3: CASSARLAASTDTQYF

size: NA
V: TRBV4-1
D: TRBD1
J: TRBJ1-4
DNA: TGCGCCAGCAGCCACCTCACAGGGGGTAATGAAAAACTGTTTTTT
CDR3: CASSHLTGGNEKLFF

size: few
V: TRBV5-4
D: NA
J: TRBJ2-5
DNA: TGTGCCAGCAGCTTGGACAAGGACCCCCGGGAGACCCAGTACTTC
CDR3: CASSLDKDPRETQYF

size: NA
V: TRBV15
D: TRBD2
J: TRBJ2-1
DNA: TGTGCCACCAGCAGAGTATCTAGCGGGAACAATGAGCAGTTCTTC
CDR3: CATSRVSSGNNEQFF

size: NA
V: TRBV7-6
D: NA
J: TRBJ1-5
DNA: TGTGCCAGCAGCCAGGGAGATCATAGCAATCAGCCCCAGCATTTT
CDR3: CASSQGDHSNQPQHF

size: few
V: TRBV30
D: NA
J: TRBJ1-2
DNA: TGTGCCTGGAGTAATAGGGCCTATGGCTACACCTTC
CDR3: CAWSNRAYGYTF